This T cell receptor beta chain originates from a study of T cells in Graves' hyperthyroidism and ophthalmopathy (dated by TCRdb to between 2018 and 2020). Regarding the study in general: Peripheral blood was collected at initial diagnosis, before any treatment. The paper describes TCR Vbeta CDR3 sequencing of roughly 130 peripheral blood samples, made up of roughly 40 ophthalmopathy patients, 70 to 75 hyperthyroidism patients and around 17 progressor patients. Whether ophthalmopathy could be predicted prospectively was tested in an independent validation cohort made up of under 20 hyperthyroidism patients plus 17 patients who later progressed to ophthalmopathy. The approximately 100 discovery patients were randomly divided into training and test sets at a 7:3 ratio. After sampling, hyperthyroidism patients received methimazole starting at 30 mg daily, and ophthalmopathy patients received high-dose intravenous methylprednisolone. The study also compared thyroid tissue and blood T-cell repertoires from 6 or 7 Graves' hyperthyroidism patients. To identify TCR V-J signatures that set the groups apart, the researchers used a discovery cohort of 100 or so patients, made up of fewer than 50 with Graves' ophthalmopathy and 57 with stable Graves' hyperthyroidism.

In the germline V gene, CDR1 corresponds to KGHSH and CDR2 to LQKENI. V is clipped by 2 bases and J by 1 base, and the sequence between their germline boundaries is 8 bases long. Including the terminal cysteine and phenylalanine, the CDR3 comprises 14 residues. Left in the record is the CDR3 DNA by itself, 42 bases read in frame from the first base. Graves' hyperthyroidism was defined as stable when no progression to ophthalmopathy occurred over 18 months of follow-up. Hyperthyroidism patients were aged 18 to 65 years and newly diagnosed, with disease duration of less than 2 months. Exclusion was applied to patients with uncontrolled infections, other autoimmune diseases, pregnancy or lactation. Clinical symptoms, serum thyroxine and TRAb, thyroid ultrasound, and orbital computed tomography formed the basis for the diagnoses. PBMCs were isolated from more than 8 ml of fresh peripheral blood by Ficoll-Paque density gradient centrifugation. Total RNA was extracted using Trizol reagent, and RNA quality was assessed on an Agilent 2100 Bioanalyzer.

The TCR beta CDR3 regions were amplified from RNA transcripts. A first-round RT-PCR of the TCR CDR3 used the HTBI primer set with the Qiagen OneStep RT-PCR kit. The libraries were constructed in a second round of multiplex PCR and then size-selected and purified. Sequencing of the libraries was done on an Illumina HiSeq2000 using paired-end 100 bp reads. The authors' pipeline ran thus. SOAPnuke was used to process the raw data, throwing out any read that contained adapters or uncalled bases, had a mean Phred below 15, or lacked an exact constant-primer or identifier match. High-quality paired reads were merged using COPE v1.2.5, and each unique nucleotide sequence was defined as a clonotype. MiTCR v1.1 was used to align the clonotypes against IMGT TRBV, TRBD and TRBJ reference segments. The analysis was restricted to V-J combinations with a frequency above 0.0001, which together covered just over 98% of the repertoires. The TCS score was defined as the ratio of F50 (clonal expansion) to E x V (chaos), calculated using BLOSUM62-based TCRdist between CDR3 peptides within each V-J. Welch's t-statistics and random forest reduced approximately 520 V-J features to 10 to 15, which were used in a naive Bayes classifier (R e1071). TCRdb reprocessing: public reads trimmed at Q25 with fastp, clones called with MiXCR, in-frame beta chains kept. Duplicate CDR3 protein sequences are folded into a single record with the most common DNA and genes. TCRdb assigned the V and J calls; the authors' analysis was not used. For this sample there are some 200,000 distinct CDR3 sequences; less than 20% appear just once. About 56% of the sample comes from the top ten.

Overall study results and their limits: Ophthalmopathy was separated from stable hyperthyroidism by a 13 V-J signature model, with over 85% sensitivity and about 81% specificity obtained in cross-validation and 80%/75% obtained in testing. Blood samples also contained most of the expanded thyroid clonotypes (frequency above 0.001), which suggests that blood repertoires may reflect thyroid immune responses. Sample size was not statistically predetermined, and investigators were not blinded to group allocation. In validation, the model predicted progression to ophthalmopathy a median of about 6.8 months before onset, with about 64% sensitivity and about 75% specificity.

With respect to this clonotype: This receptor's antigen is unknown. Per-nucleotide qualities are absent, and no much larger clonotype sits a single base away.

The V gene is TRBV18 and the J gene is TRBJ1-1; D gene: possibly TRBD1, on 6 matching bases. Sequencing was performed on blood. The receptor was derived from a woman in her forties or fifties with Graves' hyperthyroidism. The CDR3 in this case is CASSPWTANTEAFF. DNA sequence: TGTGCCAGCTCACCATGGACAGCGAACACTGAAGCTTTCTTT.